A single sample gave rise to the 2 T cell receptor beta chains below, sequenced in a study of OX40 agonist ivuxolimab in advanced cancers. Here immunoSEQ multiplex PCR was the method, and the copy in TCRdb shows in-frame clones only, minus some. The sample includes nearly 85,000 clones, 80% to 90% of them seen just once. The source material was CD4+ or CD8+ T cells sorted from blood, sampled in a trial of the OX40 agonist ivuxolimab. The source is an adult with an advanced solid tumor such as melanoma, head and neck, liver or kidney cancer.

This rearrangement joins TRBV28 to TRBJ1-2; D ambiguous. Germline loops: CDR1 MDHEN, CDR2 SYDVKM. Trimming pared 5 bases from V and 2 bases from J, leaving 12 bases between. The CDR3 sequence is 14 residues long. The CDR3 loop is CASSPPDGNYGYTF. The CDR3 DNA is TGTGCCAGCAGTCCCCCTGACGGGAACTATGGCTACACCTTC.

This clone was recorded only once. The sample contains more than one DNA sequence encoding this CDR3. The J gene is TRBJ1-4, the V gene TRBV6-5; D ambiguous. Deletions cut 6 bases from V and 4 bases from J, with 15 bases between. The length of the CDR3 is 15 residues. CDR1 and CDR2 from the germline V gene are MNHEY and SVGAGI. This chain's CDR3 is CASSATQTFNEKLFF. DNA of the CDR3: TGTGCCAGCAGCGCAACACAAACCTTTAATGAAAAACTGTTTTTT.